The next 29 T cell receptor beta chains were all read from a single sample in a study of regulatory T cells in long-lasting Graves disease. Documented time point: newly diagnosed GD, antithyroid drugs for less than 3 months. Construction of the TCR library relied on RNA isolated from PBMCs. CDR3 regions were amplified by Arm-PCR using iRepertoire HTBI primers to build TCR beta libraries. TCRdb re-analysed the multiplex PCR reads in MiXCR, keeping a single row per CDR3 protein. Among approximately 540,000 distinct CDR3 sequences listed, about 12% were seen once. Separately, the same data were catalogued under a study of T cells in Graves' hyperthyroidism and ophthalmopathy.

The specimen comprised peripheral blood mononuclear cells (PBMCs), sampled at new diagnosis, from a patient treated with antithyroid drugs. The source of these receptors is a woman aged 30 to 39 with Graves disease.

This chain links TRBV30 with TRBJ2-7; 8 bases line up with TRBD1. The CDR3 consists of 11 residues. Germline values: CDR1 GTSNPN, CDR2 SVGIG (reference sequence). V lost 5 bases to trimming and J lost 5 bases; unmatched junction nucleotides: 2. CDR3 loop: CAWGQGNEQYF. CDR3 nucleotides: TGTGCCTGGGGACAGGGAAACGAGCAGTACTTC.

The table lists this clonotype with many counts. The chain employs TRBV7-6 and TRBJ2-2; D gene unclear. Germline assignment: CDR1 SGHVS and CDR2 FNYEAQ. V was trimmed by 4 bases and J by 0 bases, leaving 6 bases between them. The CDR3 is made up of 14 amino acids. The CDR3 nucleotides are TGTGCCAGCAGCTCTTACGCGAACACCGGGGAGCTGTTTTTT. Its translation is CASSSYANTGELFF. The variable domain in full, completed from reference TRBV7-6 and TRBJ2-2, reads GAGVSQSPRYKVTKRGQDVALRCDPISGHVSLYWYRQALGQGPEFLTYFNYEAQQDKSGLPNDRFSAERPEGSISTLTIQRTEQRDSAMYRCASSSYANTGELFFGEGSRLTVL.

Of note for this clonotype: A far bigger clonotype differs at one base, so this is likely a read error. This chain connects TRBV11-2 to TRBJ2-7; 14 bases map to TRBD2. This CDR3 is built from 15 residues. Trimming at V came to 5 bases and at J to 7 bases, leaving 7 bases not matched to a gene. Germline V gene data show CDR1 as SGHAT and CDR2 as FQNNGV. DNA of the CDR3: TGTGCCAGCAGCATGGGACTAGCGGGAGTCAATGAGCAGTACTTC. Translated, it gives CASSMGLAGVNEQYF.

This clonotype was detected many times. The chain employs TRBV6-2 or TRBV6-3 and TRBJ2-1; 8 bases fit TRBD1. Unmatched junction bases numbered 13, after V lost 6 bases and J lost 12 bases. The germline gives CDR1 MNHEY, CDR2 SVGEGT. The CDR3 contains 14 residues. Here the CDR3 reads CASRKWTGLYGQFF. The CDR3 region has the DNA TGTGCCAGCAGAAAGTGGACAGGGCTTTACGGGCAGTTCTTC.

In its sample, this clonotype was seen many times. The CDR3 DNA reads as TGCGCCAGCAGCTTGGACTTATACCCGACCAGTGCTACGCAGTATTTT. This gives the protein CASSLDLYPTSATQYF. The rearrangement links TRBV5-1 to TRBJ2-3; the D is unclear. CDR3 length: 16 residues. Trimming shortened V by 0 bases and J by 8 bases, and 19 bases separated the two germline ends. The germline gives CDR1 SGHRS, CDR2 YFSETQ.

The chain employs TRBV29-1 and TRBJ1-2, with D maybe TRBD1 (5 bases). V lost 8 bases and J lost 8, with 12 bases in between. In germline, CDR1 is SQVTM, CDR2 ANQGSEA. The CDR3 contains 10 residues. This CDR3 reads CSHHPGGYTF. The CDR3 nucleotides read TGCAGCCATCACCCAGGGGGCTACACCTTC.

The chain is built from TRBV20-1 and TRBJ2-2, with TRBD1 as a possible D gene (5 bases). The V gene's germline CDR1 is DFQATT and CDR2 SNEGSKA (reference sequence). This CDR3 comprises 13 residues. The V and J ends lost 5 bases and 5 bases respectively, with 12 bases between them. The CDR3, as DNA: TGCAGTGCTCCGACAGCATTGACCGGGGAGCTGTTTTTT. Amino acid sequence: CSAPTALTGELFF.

This clonotype was seen at least ten times. V and J are TRBV27 and TRBJ2-3; perhaps TRBD1 as D (5 bases). The CDR3 consists of 15 residues. CDR1 and CDR2 from the germline V gene are MNHEY and SMNVEV (reference sequence). V lost 2 bases to trimming and J lost 4 bases, with 13 bases between them. The CDR3 sequence is CASSLSTQGADTQYF. The CDR3 DNA is TGTGCCAGCAGTTTAAGTACGCAGGGTGCAGATACGCAGTATTTT.

This clonotype appeared a few times. The CDR3 DNA sequence: TGCAGTGCTACTACCCAGGGTAACTATGGCTACACCTTC. It codes for CSATTQGNYGYTF. The J gene is TRBJ1-2, the V gene TRBV20-1, with a possible D match to TRBD1 (5 bases). CDR1 and CDR2 from the germline V gene are DFQATT and SNEGSKA (reference sequence). The V and J ends lost 4 bases and 1 base respectively, with 10 bases between them. The CDR3 is 13 amino acids.

The J gene is TRBJ2-1, the V gene TRBV9; the match to TRBD2 covers 10 bases. The CDR3 is 15 amino acids. The germline gives CDR1 SGDLS, CDR2 YYNGEE. Trimming removed 3 bases from V and 8 bases from J; junction bases left unmatched: 8. The CDR3 protein is CASSEYTSGIYEQFF. CDR3 DNA sequence: TGTGCCAGCAGCGAATACACTAGCGGGATATATGAGCAGTTCTTC.

This clonotype was counted many times. This sequence joins TRBV11-2 and TRBJ2-5, with 10 bases that match TRBD2. The CDR3 is 14 residues long. V lost 5 bases and J lost 4; bases outside the gene matches: 4. From germline, CDR1 is SGHAT and CDR2 FQNNGV. The CDR3 here is CASSPGTSVETQYF. Written as DNA, the CDR3 is TGTGCCAGCAGCCCTGGGACTAGCGTAGAGACCCAGTACTTC. The full variable domain, completed using reference TRBV11-2 and TRBJ2-5, is EAGVAQSPRYKIIEKRQSVAFWCNPISGHATLYWYQQILGQGPKLLIQFQNNGVVDDSQLPKDRFSAERLKGVDSTLKIQPAKLEDSAVYLCASSPGTSVETQYFGPGTRLLVL.

This clonotype was found many times. The V gene is TRBV20-1, the J gene TRBJ2-1; D may be TRBD1 or TRBD2 (5 bases each). In germline, CDR1 is DFQATT, CDR2 SNEGSKA (reference sequence). V lost 6 bases and J 4 bases, leaving 16 bases between the germline ends. The CDR3 extends over 14 amino acids. The CDR3 region has the DNA TGCAGTGCGGGGGAGATGATGGGGTACAATGAGCAGTTCTTC. It specifies CSAGEMMGYNEQFF.

This clonotype was found many times. This chain links TRBV7-2 with TRBJ2-7, with TRBD1 identical over 7 bases. Germline trimming cut 4 bases from V and 3 bases from J; bases unmatched to any gene: 15. CDR3 length equals 17 residues. Germline CDR1 is SGHTA and CDR2 is FQGNSA. The CDR3, as DNA: TGTGCCAGCAGCTCGACTGTTAACCGACAGGGAATCTACGAGCAGTACTTC. It encodes CASSSTVNRQGIYEQYF.

This clonotype was seen ten or more times. The CDR3 bases are TGTGCCAGCAGCGCAGTCAGGGGGAGTAACTATGGCTACACCTTC. Protein product: CASSAVRGSNYGYTF. The J gene is TRBJ1-2, the V gene TRBV12-3 or TRBV12-4; 7 bases line up with TRBD1. CDR3 length: 15 amino acids. Trimming removed 6 bases from V and 1 base from J; junction bases left unmatched: 8.

The table lists this clonotype with a few counts. The J gene is TRBJ1-2, the V gene TRBV29-1; 8 positions match TRBD1. Germline CDR1 reads SQVTM; CDR2 reads ANQGSEA. V gave up 7 bases and J gave up 4 bases; unmatched junction bases: 2. The CDR3 is 11 amino acids. The CDR3: CSGTGSYGYTF. Written as DNA, the CDR3 is TGCAGCGGGACAGGGAGCTATGGCTACACCTTC.

This clonotype was counted at least ten times. The CDR3 is CASSLWSEKLFF. Written as DNA, the CDR3 is TGTGCCAGCAGTTTATGGTCTGAAAAACTGTTTTTT. This chain links TRBV28 with TRBJ1-4; D remains ambiguous. This CDR3 is 12 amino acids long. Germline V gives CDR1 MDHEN, CDR2 SYDVKM. Trimming shortened V by 0 bases and J by 7 bases, and 3 bases separated the two germline ends.

The rearrangement joins TRBV20-1 to TRBJ2-1; TRBD2 aligns across 10 bases. Trimming took 6 bases from V and 8 from J; bases not matched to a gene: 13. This CDR3 comprises 15 residues. Per germline, CDR1 DFQATT and CDR2 SNEGSKA (reference sequence). CDR3 coding DNA: TGCAGTGCAGGAACGGGGCTAGCGGGAGTTGATGAGCAGTTCTTC. This codes for CSAGTGLAGVDEQFF.

This clonotype was seen at least ten times. V usage is TRBV12-3 or TRBV12-4 and J usage is TRBJ1-2; D may be TRBD1 (6 bases). The CDR3 contains 16 residues. The V and J ends lost 0 bases and 7 bases respectively, with 18 bases between them. As DNA, the CDR3 is TGTGCCAGCAGTTTAGCCCCAGGACGACAGGAAACTGGCTACACCTTC. This sequence encodes CASSLAPGRQETGYTF.

There are many counts of this clonotype. The chain carries TRBV12-3 or TRBV12-4 and TRBJ2-1; 9 bases agree with TRBD2. This CDR3 has 13 residues. J was trimmed by 9 bases and V by 4 bases; bases with no gene match: 4. CDR3: CASSWTSVGEQFF. In nucleotides, the CDR3 is TGTGCCAGCAGTTGGACTAGCGTGGGTGAGCAGTTCTTC.

This clonotype was counted many times. The V call is TRBV5-1, the J call TRBJ1-1, with 7 nucleotides matching TRBD1. The junction had 12 bases not matched to a gene; V was cut back by 0 bases and J by 1 base. This CDR3 is built from 18 residues. CDR1 is SGHRS, CDR2 YFSETQ, per germline. Here the CDR3 reads CASSLAVDRAPKNTEAFF. CDR3 coding DNA: TGCGCCAGCAGCTTGGCGGTTGACAGGGCACCCAAGAACACTGAAGCTTTCTTT.

This clonotype was seen at least ten times. This sequence joins TRBV14 and TRBJ1-2, with TRBD1 matching over 7 bases. Germline V gives CDR1 SGHDN, CDR2 FVKESK. The CDR3 sequence is 16 residues long. V dropped 4 bases and J dropped 4; count of bases not matched to a gene: 12. Written as DNA, the CDR3 is TGTGCCAGCAGCCCCCGCCGTAAGACAGGGTCCTATGGCTACACCTTC. Protein: CASSPRRKTGSYGYTF.

This clonotype was seen at least ten times. The chain has TRBV20-1 and TRBJ1-2, with D perhaps matching TRBD1 (6 bases). The ends were cut back, 6 bases at V and 3 bases at J, with 8 bases in the middle. Germline assignment: CDR1 DFQATT and CDR2 SNEGSKA (reference sequence). This CDR3 region has 11 residues. The DNA of the CDR3 is TGCAGTGCGTGGACAGACTATGGCTACACCTTC. It is translated as CSAWTDYGYTF.

The J gene is TRBJ1-5, the V gene TRBV7-6; D unclear. This CDR3 is built from 13 residues. The germline V gene encodes CDR1 SGHVS and CDR2 FNYEAQ. Trimming cost V 1 base and J 6 bases, with 7 bases left between them. CDR3 bases: TGTGCCAGCAGCTTAGGGATGGGTCAGCCCCAGCATTTT. Protein product: CASSLGMGQPQHF.

This clonotype has ten or more counts. This chain's CDR3 is CASSPLSPNEQFF. The CDR3 region has the DNA TGTGCCAGCTCACCACTATCACCCAATGAGCAGTTCTTC. J is TRBJ2-1 and V is TRBV18, with D unresolved. CDR1 is KGHSH and CDR2 is LQKENI in the germline V gene. This CDR3 is built from 13 residues. Trimming took 1 base from V and 6 from J, leaving 7 bases between them.

This clonotype came up many times. This rearrangement joins TRBV6-2 or TRBV6-3 to TRBJ1-2; D call uncertain. The CDR3 consists of 13 residues. V was pared by 6 bases and J by 2 bases, with 10 bases between. From germline, CDR1 is MNHEY and CDR2 SVGEGT. The CDR3 protein is CASSSGRNYGYTF. Written as DNA, the CDR3 is TGTGCCAGCAGCTCTGGGAGAAACTATGGCTACACCTTC.

The rearrangement links TRBV9 to TRBJ2-1, with D possibly being TRBD2 (6 bases). Trimming shortened V by 0 bases and J by 6 bases, and 10 bases separated the two germline ends. CDR3 size: 14 residues. Germline V gives CDR1 SGDLS, CDR2 YYNGEE. In nucleotides, the CDR3 is TGTGCCAGCAGCGTAGATTCAGCGGGCAATGAGCAGTTCTTC. This translates into CASSVDSAGNEQFF.

This sequence joins TRBV7-9 and TRBJ2-2; perhaps TRBD2 as D (6 bases). The CDR3 sequence is 14 residues long. The V gene's germline CDR1 is SEHNR and CDR2 FQNEAQ (reference sequence). Trimming removed 5 bases at V and 4 bases at J, with 11 bases between. In DNA, the CDR3 is TGTGCCAGCAGCCCAGTGGGGGGCACCGGGGAGCTGTTTTTT. Protein sequence: CASSPVGGTGELFF.

In its sample, this clonotype was seen many times. The rearrangement uses TRBV11-2 and TRBJ2-7; no clear D. Germline CDR1 SGHAT, CDR2 FQNNGV. V was cut by 0 bases and J by 1 base, with 10 bases left in between. The CDR3 is made up of 15 amino acids. CDR3 amino acids: CASSLDGHTSYEQYF. The CDR3 bases are TGTGCCAGCAGCTTAGATGGTCACACATCCTACGAGCAGTACTTC.

There are many counts of this clonotype. The chain uses TRBV12-3 or TRBV12-4 and TRBJ2-1, with TRBD1 matching 7 bases. The CDR3 length is 15 residues. The trim removed 5 bases at V and 3 bases at J, leaving 7 bases unmatched. The CDR3 protein is CASSVRDRYYNEQFF. For the CDR3, the DNA is TGTGCCAGCAGTGTCCGGGACAGATACTACAATGAGCAGTTCTTC.